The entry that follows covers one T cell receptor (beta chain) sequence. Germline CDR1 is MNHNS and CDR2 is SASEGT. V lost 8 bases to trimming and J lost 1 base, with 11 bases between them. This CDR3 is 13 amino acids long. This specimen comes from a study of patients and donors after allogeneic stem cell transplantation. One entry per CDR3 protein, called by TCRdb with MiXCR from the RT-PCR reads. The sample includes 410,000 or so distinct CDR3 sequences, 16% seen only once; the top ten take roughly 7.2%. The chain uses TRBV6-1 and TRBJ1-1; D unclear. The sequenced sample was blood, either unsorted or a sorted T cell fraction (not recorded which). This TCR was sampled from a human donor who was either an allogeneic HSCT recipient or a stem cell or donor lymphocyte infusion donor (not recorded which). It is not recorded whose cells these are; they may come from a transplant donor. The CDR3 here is CASLVGRNTEAFF. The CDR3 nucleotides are TGTGCCAGCCTTGTGGGCAGGAACACTGAAGCTTTCTTT.